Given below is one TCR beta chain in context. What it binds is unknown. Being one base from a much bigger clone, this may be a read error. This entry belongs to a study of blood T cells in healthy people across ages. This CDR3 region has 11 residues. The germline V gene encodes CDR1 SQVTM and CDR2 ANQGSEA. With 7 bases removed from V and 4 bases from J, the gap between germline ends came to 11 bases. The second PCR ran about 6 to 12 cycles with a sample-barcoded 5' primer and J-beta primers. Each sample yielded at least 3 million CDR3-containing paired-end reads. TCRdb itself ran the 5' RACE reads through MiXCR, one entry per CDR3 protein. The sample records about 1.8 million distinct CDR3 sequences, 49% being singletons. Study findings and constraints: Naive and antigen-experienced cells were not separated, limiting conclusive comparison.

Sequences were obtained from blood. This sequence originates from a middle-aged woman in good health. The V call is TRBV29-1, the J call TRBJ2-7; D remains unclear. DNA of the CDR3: TGCAGCGGTGAGGTTTCGTACGAGCAGTACTTC. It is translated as CSGEVSYEQYF.